There are a few counts of the clone carrying this T cell receptor (beta chain). What it recognizes is unknown. V lost 5 bases to trimming and J lost 7 bases; unmatched junction nucleotides: 11. CDR1 is SGHTA and CDR2 is FQGNSA in the germline V gene. This CDR3 is 17 amino acids long. RNA transcripts were the template for amplifying TCR beta CDR3 regions. HTBI primers drove first-round RT-PCR of the TCR CDR3. Each CDR3 protein is one row after TCRdb ran MiXCR on the multiplex PCR reads. The sample shows 500,000 to 650,000 distinct CDR3 sequences, roughly 45% of them seen only once. This sample stems from a study of T cells in Graves' hyperthyroidism and ophthalmopathy. Study results and limitations: Blood also carried most thyroid clonotypes expanded above 0.001.

The sample consisted of peripheral blood or thyroid tissue (not recorded which). V is TRBV7-2 and J is TRBJ2-3, with 14 positions matching TRBD2. This TCR derives from an adult woman with Graves' disease, either hyperthyroidism or ophthalmopathy (not recorded which). CDR3: CASSHSVGTSGRNTQYF. CDR3 coding DNA: TGTGCCAGCAGCCATTCCGTAGGGACTAGCGGGAGAAATACGCAGTATTTT.